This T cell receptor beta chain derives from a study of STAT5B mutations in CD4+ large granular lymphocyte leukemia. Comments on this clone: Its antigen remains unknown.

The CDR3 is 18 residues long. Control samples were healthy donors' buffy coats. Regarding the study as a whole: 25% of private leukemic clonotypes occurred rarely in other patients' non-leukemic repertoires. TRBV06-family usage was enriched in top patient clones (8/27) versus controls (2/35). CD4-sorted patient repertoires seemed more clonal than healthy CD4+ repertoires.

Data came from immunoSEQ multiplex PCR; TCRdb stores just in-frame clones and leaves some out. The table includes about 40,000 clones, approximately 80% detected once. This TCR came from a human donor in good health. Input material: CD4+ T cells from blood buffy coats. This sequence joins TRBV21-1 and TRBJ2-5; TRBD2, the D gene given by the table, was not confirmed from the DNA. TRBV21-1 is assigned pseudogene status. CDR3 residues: CASSQKRVVRRYGETQYF. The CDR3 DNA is TGTGCCAGCAGCCAAAAGAGGGTAGTTCGGAGGTACGGGGAGACCCAGTACTTC.